A selection of T cell receptor beta chains follows, all from one sample in a study of blood T cell repertoires in COVID-19. Produced via immunoSEQ multiplex PCR; TCRdb's table is partial and in-frame only. The sample carries hundreds of thousands of clones, around nine tenths recorded once. What was sequenced was peripheral blood. Every receptor here comes from a woman in her 70s with COVID-19, enrolled during active disease. The CDR3 runs from the conserved cysteine through the conserved F or W. The D gene is left open where the match is weak. Some rows mark clone size as missing; the rest say once, few, many or name a class of expanded clone.

-	-	TRBV12-3/TRBV12-4	TRBJ1-5	CASSREPGQPQHF	TGTGCCAGCAGCCGGGAACCAGGTCAGCCCCAGCATTTT
-	TRBD1	TRBV27	TRBJ1-5	CASSSGQAANQPQHF	TGTGCCAGCAGTTCCGGACAGGCGGCGAATCAGCCCCAGCATTTT
-	TRBD1	TRBV19	TRBJ1-1	CASSTTGVNTEAFF	TGTGCCAGTAGTACGACAGGGGTGAACACTGAAGCTTTCTTT
-	-	TRBV7-9	TRBJ2-1	CASSYMTGDNEQFF	TGTGCCAGCAGCTATATGACGGGGGACAATGAGCAGTTCTTC
-	TRBD2	TRBV3-1/TRBV3-2	TRBJ2-1	CASSETERGHNEQFF	TGTGCCAGCAGCGAAACAGAGCGGGGGCACAATGAGCAGTTCTTC
-	-	TRBV20-1	TRBJ2-1	CSASSAGVTYNEQFF	TGCAGTGCTAGTTCGGCCGGGGTCACCTACAATGAGCAGTTCTTC
-	TRBD1	TRBV7-8	TRBJ1-6	CASSPGQGAMAYNSPLHF	TGTGCCAGCAGCCCTGGACAGGGCGCCATGGCCTATAATTCACCCCTCCACTTT
once	-	TRBV4-2	TRBJ2-3	CASSQEGGTTDTQYF	TGTGCCAGCAGCCAAGAAGGAGGGACCACAGATACGCAGTATTTT
few	-	TRBV29-1	TRBJ2-2	CSVEDSGQFTGELFF	TGCAGCGTTGAAGATAGTGGACAGTTCACCGGGGAGCTGTTTTTT
-	-	TRBV7-3	TRBJ2-1	CASSPLGAYNEQFF	TGTGCCAGCAGTCCCTTAGGGGCTTACAATGAGCAGTTCTTC
-	TRBD1	TRBV7-2	TRBJ2-4	CASSPEQTGGMSAIQYF	TGTGCCAGCAGCCCCGAACAGACAGGGGGCATGAGCGCGATACAGTACTTC
-	-	TRBV11-3	TRBJ1-1	CASSSTGPEGEAFF	TGTGCCAGCAGCTCTACGGGTCCCGAGGGTGAAGCTTTCTTT
-	TRBD2	TRBV4-1	TRBJ2-3	CASSKGWGGRDTQYF	TGCGCCAGCAGCAAGGGTTGGGGGGGTAGGGATACGCAGTATTTT
-	-	TRBV2	TRBJ2-1	CASRVGGVSYNEQFF	TGTGCCAGCAGGGTGGGCGGGGTCTCCTACAATGAGCAGTTCTTC
-	-	TRBV24-1	TRBJ1-1	CATSEGQPNTEAFF	TGTGCCACCAGTGAAGGACAGCCGAACACTGAAGCTTTCTTT
-	TRBD1	TRBV19	TRBJ1-2	CASRPRDRGLNNYGYTF	TGTGCCAGTAGACCCCGGGACAGGGGGCTAAATAACTATGGCTACACCTTC
once	-	TRBV5-1	TRBJ1-2	CASSLAGVGGYTF	TGCGCCAGCAGCTTGGCGGGGGTCGGTGGCTACACCTTC
once	TRBD2	TRBV7-2	TRBJ2-5	CASSPILAGPSTQYF	TGTGCCAGCAGCCCTATACTAGCGGGGCCCAGTACCCAGTACTTC
-	TRBD1	TRBV7-2	TRBJ1-1	CASSLAWHRGNTEAFF	TGTGCCAGCAGCTTAGCGTGGCACAGGGGTAACACTGAAGCTTTCTTT
few	TRBD2	TRBV19	TRBJ2-7	CATSGREGTYEQYF	TGTGCCACCTCTGGGAGGGAAGGGACCTACGAGCAGTACTTC
-	TRBD1	TRBV9	TRBJ2-7	CASSIHPGQGVSEQYF	TGTGCCAGCAGCATCCACCCGGGACAGGGTGTTTCCGAGCAGTACTTC
once	TRBD1	TRBV7-9	TRBJ1-4	CASSRTGTEKLFF	TGTGCCAGCAGCCGGACAGGGACTGAAAAACTGTTTTTT
-	TRBD1	TRBV5-1	TRBJ1-1	CASSPGTGNTEAFF	TGCGCCAGCAGCCCGGGGACAGGGAACACTGAAGCTTTCTTT
-	TRBD1	TRBV2	TRBJ2-6	CASRTGTGASSGANVLTF	TGTGCCAGCAGGACCGGGACAGGGGCCAGCTCTGGGGCCAACGTCCTGACTTTC
-	-	TRBV4-1	TRBJ1-3	CASSQDGRSGNTIYF	TGCGCCAGCAGCCAAGATGGGCGCTCTGGAAACACCATATATTTT
-	-	TRBV15	TRBJ2-1	CATSRPGASYNEQFF	TGTGCCACCAGCAGGCCAGGGGCCTCCTACAATGAGCAGTTCTTC
-	-	TRBV5-1	TRBJ1-1	CASSPDKNTEAFF	TGCGCCAGCAGCCCTGACAAGAACACTGAAGCTTTCTTT
-	-	TRBV12-3/TRBV12-4	TRBJ1-1	CASSPRLGTEAFF	TGTGCCAGCAGCCCGAGGTTGGGCACTGAAGCTTTCTTT